Below, 2 T cell receptor beta chains from the same sample are listed, as sequenced in a study of tumor-infiltrating lymphocytes in oesophageal squamous cell carcinoma. In TCRdb, the PCR reads were re-called with MiXCR into one record per CDR3 protein. The sample lists 21,000 or so distinct CDR3 sequences, about two fifths occurring once. The specimen sequenced was esophageal tumor tissue. The receptors derive from a male donor with esophageal squamous cell carcinoma.

The chain employs TRBV6-6 and TRBJ2-5, with unresolved D. The J call may be wrong; the DNA end is better matched by TRBJ2-1. CDR3 length: 14 amino acids. Germline V lookup: CDR1 MNHNY, CDR2 SVGAGI (reference sequence). CDR3 sequence (DNA): TGTGCCAGCAAACCTGAGCAACGTTACAATGAGCAGTTCTTC. Translating gives CASKPEQRYNEQFF.

The chain is built from TRBV11-1 and TRBJ2-7, with a possible D match to TRBD2 (7 bases). The end of the DNA fits TRBJ2-5 better, so the J call may be wrong. Germline-derived CDR1 and CDR2 are SGHAT and FQDESV (reference sequence). The CDR3 extends over 18 amino acids. CDR3 sequence: CASSFRLGGGLQQETQYF. The CDR3 region has the DNA TGTGCCAGCAGCTTTCGACTAGGGGGGGGATTGCAGCAAGAGACCCAGTACTTC.